Listed here are 26 T cell receptor beta chains from one sample, sequenced in a study of early T cells in non-severe SARS-CoV-2 infection. TCRdb passed the 5' RACE reads through MiXCR, listing each CDR3 protein once. This sample has around 99,000 distinct CDR3 sequences, with around a sixth found just once. The starting material was whole blood, obtained at baseline. Receptors originate from an adult who was a healthcare worker with PCR-confirmed SARS-CoV-2 infection or an uninfected control (not recorded which).

This clonotype came up a few times. The rearrangement uses TRBV28 and TRBJ2-7, with TRBD2 matching 7 bases. V dropped 6 bases and J dropped 2; count of bases not matched to a gene: 4. Germline V gene sequence: CDR1 MDHEN, CDR2 SYDVKM. The CDR3 loop spans 13 amino acids. CDR3 DNA sequence: TGTGCCAGCAGCCTAGCGGTAGCCTACGAGCAGTACTTC. Translating gives CASSLAVAYEQYF. Complete variable domain (other parts from reference TRBV28 and TRBJ2-7): DVKVTQSSRYLVKRTGEKVFLECVQDMDHENMFWYRQDPGLGLRLIYFSYDVKMKEKGDIPEGYSVSREKKERFSLILESASTNQTSMYLCASSLAVAYEQYFGPGTRLTVT.

The J gene is TRBJ2-1, the V gene TRBV5-1; tentatively, D is TRBD1 (5 bases). CDR1 is SGHRS, CDR2 YFSETQ, per germline. There are 15 residues in the CDR3. V dropped 4 bases and J dropped 4 bases, with 15 bases sitting between them. The CDR3 nucleotides are TGCGCCAGCAGCATCGATGGGGCCCCTTACAATGAGCAGTTCTTC. Its translation: CASSIDGAPYNEQFF.

The chain carries TRBV2 and TRBJ2-7; 10 bases align to TRBD2. The CDR3 has 14 residues. CDR1 and CDR2 (germline): SNHLY, FYNNEI. Germline trimming cut 6 bases from V and 3 bases from J; bases unmatched to any gene: 5. The CDR3 loop is CASRTSGSYYEQYF. The CDR3 nucleotides read TGTGCCAGCAGGACTAGCGGGTCCTACTACGAGCAGTACTTC. Based on the CDR3 plus reference TRBV2 and TRBJ2-7, the full variable domain is EPEVTQTPSHQVTQMGQEVILRCVPISNHLYFYWYRQILGQKVEFLVSFYNNEISEKSEIFDDQFSVERPDGSNFTLKIRSTKLEDSAMYFCASRTSGSYYEQYFGPGTRLTVT.

Only a few counts were recorded for this clonotype. CDR3 region: CSARPSTEAFF. The CDR3 DNA sequence: TGCAGTGCTAGGCCCAGCACTGAAGCTTTCTTT. The V gene is TRBV20-1, the J gene TRBJ1-1; D is uncertain. V gave up 3 bases and J gave up 4 bases, with 6 bases separating them. Germline assignment: CDR1 DFQATT and CDR2 SNEGSKA (reference sequence). This CDR3 has 11 residues.

This clonotype appeared a few times. The chain links TRBV20-1 to TRBJ2-4, with D possibly being TRBD1 (5 bases). Trimming left V 3 bases short and J 0 bases short, with 9 bases between. Germline V gives CDR1 DFQATT, CDR2 SNEGSKA (reference sequence). This CDR3 has 14 amino acids. DNA for the CDR3: TGCAGTGCTAGGGGGCCGCTAGCCAAAAACATTCAGTACTTC. Its protein product is CSARGPLAKNIQYF.

The chain carries TRBV27 and TRBJ2-7; the match to TRBD2 covers 11 bases. V gave up 6 bases and J gave up 2 bases; unmatched junction bases: 3. CDR3 length: 14 residues. CDR1 and CDR2 (germline): MNHEY, SMNVEV (reference sequence). The CDR3: CASSVAGGTYEQYF. CDR3 in DNA: TGTGCCAGCAGCGTAGCGGGAGGGACCTACGAGCAGTACTTC.

The sample holds a few counts of this clonotype. The CDR3 DNA reads as TGTGCCAGCAGTTCTATGTTAAGCTCCTACAATGAGCAGTTCTTC. As protein: CASSSMLSSYNEQFF. The chain uses TRBV28 and TRBJ2-1; D not certain. Germline loops: CDR1 MDHEN, CDR2 SYDVKM. This CDR3 contains 15 residues. Between the trimmed V and J ends, which lost 4 bases and 0 bases, there was a span of 10 bases.

This chain uses TRBV20-1 with TRBJ2-7; D gene unclear. The CDR3 sequence is 10 residues long. Germline V gene lookup returns CDR1 DFQATT and CDR2 SNEGSKA (reference sequence). The V end was cut by 3 bases, the J end by 3 bases, with 3 bases between. The CDR3 nucleotides are TGCAGTGCTAGCGGCTACGAGCAGTACTTC. Its protein product is CSASGYEQYF.

This sequence joins TRBV11-2 and TRBJ1-4; D ambiguous. Per the germline V gene, CDR1 is SGHAT and CDR2 is FQNNGV. This CDR3 comprises 16 residues. Trimming shortened V by 5 bases and J by 4 bases, and 17 bases separated the two germline ends. The CDR3 loop reads CASSAPLPGYNEKLFF. In DNA form, the CDR3 reads TGTGCCAGCAGCGCCCCTCTCCCCGGGTATAATGAAAAACTGTTTTTT.

This clonotype showed up just a few times. The V call is TRBV2, the J call TRBJ2-5, with TRBD2 matching 8 bases. In germline, CDR1 is SNHLY, CDR2 FYNNEI. J gave up 1 base and V 6 bases, and 1 base lay outside the gene matches. This CDR3 region has 13 residues. CDR3 in DNA: TGTGCCAGCAGAAGCGGGAGCCAAGAGACCCAGTACTTC. It specifies CASRSGSQETQYF.

There are a few counts of this clonotype. The rearrangement links TRBV6-2 or TRBV6-3 to TRBJ2-5; D is ambiguous. With 4 bases removed from V and 3 bases from J, the gap between germline ends came to 15 bases. The CDR3 spans 15 residues. CDR1 is MNHEY, CDR2 SVGEGT, per germline. CDR3 sequence reads: CASSLILRREETQYF. The CDR3 bases are TGTGCCAGCAGTTTGATTCTTCGACGGGAAGAGACCCAGTACTTC.

In its sample, this clonotype was seen many times. This chain uses TRBV24-1 with TRBJ2-4, with a tentative D call TRBD2 (6 bases). V dropped 8 bases and J dropped 3 bases, with 13 bases sitting between them. Germline lookup yields CDR1 KGHDR and CDR2 SFDVKD. The CDR3 has 14 residues. The DNA for the CDR3 is TGTGCCACCACGCCTAGCGAGAACAAAAACATTCAGTACTTC. It specifies CATTPSENKNIQYF.

The chain combines TRBV6-5 with TRBJ1-1; 7 bases are a match to TRBD1. The junction had 8 bases not matched to a gene; V was cut back by 6 bases and J by 4 bases. The CDR3 extends over 14 amino acids. Germline V lookup: CDR1 MNHEY, CDR2 SVGAGI. CDR3 DNA sequence: TGTGCCAGCAGCCGTGTACAGGGGATCACTGAAGCTTTCTTT. Translation: CASSRVQGITEAFF.

The rearrangement joins TRBV5-1 to TRBJ2-7; 14 nucleotides match TRBD2. The trim removed 4 bases at V and 0 bases at J, leaving 9 bases unmatched. The length of the CDR3 is 18 residues. CDR1 is SGHRS and CDR2 is YFSETQ in the germline V gene. The CDR3, as DNA: TGCGCCAGCAGCACGGGACTAGCGGGAGCTGCCAACTCCTACGAGCAGTACTTC. Protein sequence: CASSTGLAGAANSYEQYF.

The sample holds many counts of this clonotype. The CDR3 reads CASSLAGAPGETQYF. The DNA for the CDR3 is TGTGCCAGCAGCCTAGCGGGAGCCCCGGGGGAGACCCAGTACTTC. This sequence joins TRBV3-1 and TRBJ2-5, with 9 bases that match TRBD2. The CDR3 extends over 15 amino acids. CDR1 is LGHDT and CDR2 is YNNKEL in the germline V gene (reference sequence). V lost 4 bases to trimming and J lost 5 bases; unmatched junction nucleotides: 8.

The J gene is TRBJ2-7, the V gene TRBV7-2, with no clear D. The CDR3 is 13 residues long. In germline, CDR1 is SGHTA, CDR2 FQGNSA. V shed 1 base and J shed 0 bases, with 4 bases lying between them. This CDR3 is CASSLDLSYEQYF. The CDR3 bases are TGTGCCAGCAGCTTAGACCTCTCCTACGAGCAGTACTTC.

This clonotype was observed many times. This rearrangement joins TRBV5-6 to TRBJ1-2; D gene uncertain. With 1 base removed from V and 3 bases from J, the gap between germline ends came to 10 bases. The CDR3 has 14 residues. Germline lookup yields CDR1 SGHDT and CDR2 YYEEEE. The CDR3 nucleotides are TGTGCCAGCAGCTTGCGGGCAGGTGACTATGGCTACACCTTC. This codes for CASSLRAGDYGYTF.

This clonotype was picked up a small number of times. The chain uses TRBV5-1 and TRBJ2-2; TRBD2 agrees at 10 bases. This CDR3 contains 15 residues. Germline CDR1 SGHRS, CDR2 YFSETQ. Unmatched junction bases numbered 0, after V lost 0 bases and J lost 4 bases. The CDR3 spells CASSLGTSGTGELFF. Written as DNA, the CDR3 is TGCGCCAGCAGCTTGGGGACTAGCGGCACCGGGGAGCTGTTTTTT. The full variable domain, with the rest looked up from reference TRBV5-1 and TRBJ2-2, is KAGVTQTPRYLIKTRGQQVTLSCSPISGHRSVSWYQQTPGQGLQFLFEYFSETQRNKGNFPGRFSGRQFSNSRSEMNVSTLELGDSALYLCASSLGTSGTGELFFGEGSRLTVL.

Many counts were recorded for this clonotype. The chain joins TRBV7-9 to TRBJ1-1; D is ambiguous. The CDR3 extends over 14 amino acids. Germline V CDR1 and CDR2: SEHNR, FQNEAQ (reference sequence). V lost 1 base and J 11 bases, leaving 17 bases between the germline ends. CDR3 sequence: CASSLEVNGYGAFF. CDR3 coding DNA: TGTGCCAGCAGCTTAGAGGTTAACGGGTACGGCGCTTTCTTT.

The chain employs TRBV10-2 and TRBJ2-3; 8 bases match TRBD2. The V and J ends lost 4 bases and 0 bases, in that order; junction bases with no gene match: 3. Germline V gene sequence: CDR1 WSHSY, CDR2 SAAADI. This CDR3 has 15 residues. The CDR3 DNA reads as TGCGCCAGCAGTGGTAGCGGGGCGAGCACAGATACGCAGTATTTT. This codes for CASSGSGASTDTQYF.

This clonotype showed up just a few times. The V call is TRBV12-3 or TRBV12-4, the J call TRBJ1-1; 7 nucleotides match TRBD1. This CDR3 has 14 residues. V dropped 5 bases and J dropped 5; count of bases not matched to a gene: 8. In DNA form, the CDR3 reads TGTGCCAGCAGTAAGACACAGGGGAGGACTGAAGCTTTCTTT. Amino acids: CASSKTQGRTEAFF.

This clonotype was seen only once. This CDR3 is CASSYQYQGETQYF. The DNA for the CDR3 is TGCGCCAGCAGTTACCAATACCAGGGAGAGACCCAGTACTTC. The chain uses TRBV5-1 and TRBJ2-5; D might be TRBD1 (5 bases). The CDR3 is made up of 14 amino acids. In germline, CDR1 is SGHRS, CDR2 YFSETQ. The V end was cut by 5 bases, the J end by 4 bases, with 15 bases between.

V usage is TRBV4-3 and J usage is TRBJ1-1, with unresolved D. This CDR3 comprises 16 residues. The germline gives CDR1 LGHNA, CDR2 YSLEER. V gave up 2 bases and J gave up 6 bases, with 19 bases separating them. The CDR3 protein is CASSQSFPIRIPEAFF. Written as DNA, the CDR3 is TGCGCCAGCAGCCAATCCTTTCCGATCCGAATTCCTGAAGCTTTCTTT.

This clonotype was observed a few times. The rearrangement uses TRBV12-3 or TRBV12-4 and TRBJ1-3; D is ambiguous. V gave up 7 bases and J gave up 0 bases, with 7 bases separating them. The CDR3 consists of 13 residues. For the CDR3, the DNA is TGTGCCAGCACAGGCTCCTCTGGAAACACCATATATTTT. Amino acid sequence: CASTGSSGNTIYF.

This clonotype came up many times. The chain joins TRBV6-6 to TRBJ2-2; D is ambiguous. The CDR3 is 10 amino acids. V was cut by 8 bases and J by 6 bases, with 4 bases left in between. Germline assignment: CDR1 MNHNY and CDR2 SVGAGI (reference sequence). CDR3 nucleotides: TGTGCCAGCTACGCCGGGGAGCTGTTTTTT. Residues: CASYAGELFF.

The chain is built from TRBV10-3 and TRBJ2-2; D may match TRBD1 or TRBD2 (5 bases each). CDR1 and CDR2 from the germline V gene are ENHRY and SYGVKD. The length of the CDR3 is 16 residues. Trimming shortened V by 4 bases and J by 1 base, and 13 bases separated the two germline ends. DNA of the CDR3: TGTGCCATCAGTGGGGGACCAGGGCTGAACACCGGGGAGCTGTTTTTT. It translates to CAISGGPGLNTGELFF.